In its sample, the clone carrying this T cell receptor beta chain was seen many times. TCRdb analysed the reads with MiXCR anew, one entry per CDR3 protein. The sample lists around 49,000 distinct CDR3 sequences, 6% to 8% occurring once. This record comes from a study of patients with pleural tuberculosis. CDR3 length: 14 amino acids. In germline, CDR1 is MGHRA, CDR2 YSYEKL. V lost 5 bases, J lost 4 bases, and 11 bases lay in between. The clonotype comes from a human donor with pleural tuberculosis. The rearrangement joins TRBV4-1 to TRBJ2-2; the D gene is possibly TRBD1 (5 bases). The CDR3 sequence is CASSIHRSTGELFF. As DNA, the CDR3 is TGCGCCAGCAGCATTCACAGGAGCACCGGGGAGCTGTTTTTT.